This TCR beta chain was recovered during a study of blood T cell repertoires in COVID-19. Study overall: PBMCs, B-cell-depleted T cells, or T cells provided the cDNA or gDNA that made up the material.

A word on this clone: The same CDR3 arises from other DNA sequences in this sample as well.

In the original workflow: From reference gene primer amplification, estimates of nucleated cell counts were derived. Sequencing used immunoSEQ multiplex PCR; TCRdb keeps in-frame clones, though not all of them. V and J calls and clone size are copied from that table; D and trimming were computed from the DNA. The table lists 350,000 to 400,000 clones, roughly 88% of them singletons. Germline lookup yields CDR1 SEHNR and CDR2 FQNEAQ (reference sequence). V dropped 1 base and J dropped 4; count of bases not matched to a gene: 0. The CDR3 has 14 residues. Categorization into cohorts depended on clinical history that participants reported.

Specimen: PBMCs or T cells enriched from blood (not recorded which). This TCR was recovered from a woman aged 30 to 39 with acute COVID-19. The V gene is TRBV7-9, the J gene TRBJ2-1, with 8 positions matching TRBD1. In DNA, the CDR3 is TGTGCCAGCAGCTTAGGGACAGGGTACAATGAGCAGTTCTTC. This encodes CASSLGTGYNEQFF. Full variable domain (remainder filled in from reference TRBV7-9 and TRBJ2-1): DTGVSQNPRHKITKRGQNVTFRCDPISEHNRLYWYRQTLGQGPEFLTYFQNEAQLEKSRLLSDRFSAERPKGSFSTLEIQRTEQGDSAMYLCASSLGTGYNEQFFGPGTRLTVL.